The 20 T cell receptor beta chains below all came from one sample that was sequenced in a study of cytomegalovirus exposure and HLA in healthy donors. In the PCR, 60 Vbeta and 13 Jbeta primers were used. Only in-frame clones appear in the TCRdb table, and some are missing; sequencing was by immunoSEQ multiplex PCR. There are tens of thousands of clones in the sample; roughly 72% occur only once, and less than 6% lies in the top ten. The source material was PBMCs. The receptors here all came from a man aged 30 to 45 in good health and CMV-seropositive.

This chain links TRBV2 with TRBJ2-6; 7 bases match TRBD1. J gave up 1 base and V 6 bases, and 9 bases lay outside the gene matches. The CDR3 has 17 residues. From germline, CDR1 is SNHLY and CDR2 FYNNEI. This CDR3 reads CASRDRKPGSGANVLTF. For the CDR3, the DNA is TGTGCCAGCAGGGACAGGAAACCTGGTTCTGGGGCCAACGTCCTGACTTTC.

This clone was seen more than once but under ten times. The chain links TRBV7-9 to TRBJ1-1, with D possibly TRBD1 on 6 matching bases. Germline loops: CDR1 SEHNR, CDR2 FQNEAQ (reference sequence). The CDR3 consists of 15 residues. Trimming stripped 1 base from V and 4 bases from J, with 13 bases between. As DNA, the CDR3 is TGTGCCAGCAGCTTAGGCAAGGGGGTTAGCACTGAAGCTTTCTTT. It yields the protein CASSLGKGVSTEAFF.

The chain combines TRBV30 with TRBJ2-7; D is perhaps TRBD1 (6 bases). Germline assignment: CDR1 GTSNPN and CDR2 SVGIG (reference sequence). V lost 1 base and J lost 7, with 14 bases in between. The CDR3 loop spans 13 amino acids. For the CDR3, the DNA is TGTGCCTGGAGTGGCGATACAGGGTGGGAGCAGTACTTC. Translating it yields CAWSGDTGWEQYF.

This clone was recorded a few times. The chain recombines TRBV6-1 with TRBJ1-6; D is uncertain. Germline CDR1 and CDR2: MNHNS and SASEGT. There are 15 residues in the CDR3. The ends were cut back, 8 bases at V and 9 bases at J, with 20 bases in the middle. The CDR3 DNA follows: TGTGCCAGCGGACCGGACGGGGATAAGGGTTCACCCCTCCACTTT. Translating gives CASGPDGDKGSPLHF.

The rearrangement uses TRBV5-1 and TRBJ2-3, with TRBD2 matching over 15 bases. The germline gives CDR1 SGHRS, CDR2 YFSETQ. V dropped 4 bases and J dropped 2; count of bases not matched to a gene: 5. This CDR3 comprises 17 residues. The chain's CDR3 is CASSHGLAGGITDTQYF. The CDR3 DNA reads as TGCGCCAGCAGCCACGGACTAGCGGGGGGGATCACAGATACGCAGTATTTT.

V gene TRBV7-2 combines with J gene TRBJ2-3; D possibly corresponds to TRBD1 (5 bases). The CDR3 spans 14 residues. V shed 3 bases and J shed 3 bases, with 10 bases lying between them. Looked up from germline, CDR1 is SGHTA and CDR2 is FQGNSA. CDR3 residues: CASSFRVRTDTQYF. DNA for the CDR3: TGTGCCAGCAGCTTCAGGGTTCGGACAGATACGCAGTATTTT.

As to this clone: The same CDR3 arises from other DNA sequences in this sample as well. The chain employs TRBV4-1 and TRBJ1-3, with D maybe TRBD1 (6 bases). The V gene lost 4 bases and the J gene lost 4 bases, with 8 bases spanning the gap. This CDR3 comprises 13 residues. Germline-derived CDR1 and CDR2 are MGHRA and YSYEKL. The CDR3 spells CASSPGQGNTIYF. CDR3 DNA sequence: TGCGCCAGCAGCCCGGGACAAGGAAACACCATATATTTT.

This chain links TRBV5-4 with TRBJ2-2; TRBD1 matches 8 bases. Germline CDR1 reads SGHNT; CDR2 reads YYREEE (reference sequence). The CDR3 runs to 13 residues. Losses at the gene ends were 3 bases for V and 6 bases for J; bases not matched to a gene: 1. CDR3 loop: CASSWTGSGELFF. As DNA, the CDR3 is TGTGCCAGCAGCTGGACAGGGTCCGGGGAGCTGTTTTTT.

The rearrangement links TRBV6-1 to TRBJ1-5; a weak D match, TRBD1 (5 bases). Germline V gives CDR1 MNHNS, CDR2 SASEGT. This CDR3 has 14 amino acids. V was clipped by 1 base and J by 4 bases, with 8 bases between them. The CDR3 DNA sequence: TGTGCCAGCAGTGAAGGGGGGGTAAATCAGCCCCAGCATTTT. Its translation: CASSEGGVNQPQHF.

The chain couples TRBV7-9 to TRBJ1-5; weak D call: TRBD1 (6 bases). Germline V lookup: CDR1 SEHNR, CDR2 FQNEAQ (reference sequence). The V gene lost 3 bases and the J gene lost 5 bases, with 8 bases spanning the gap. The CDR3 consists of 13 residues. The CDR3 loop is CASSFPGDQPQHF. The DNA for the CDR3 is TGTGCCAGCAGCTTTCCAGGGGATCAGCCCCAGCATTTT.

CDR3 bases: TGTGCCAGCAGCGTAGGTTTCGGGGGAACTGAAGCTTTCTTT. Encoded protein: CASSVGFGGTEAFF. The rearrangement joins TRBV9 to TRBJ1-1; TRBD1 is a possible D gene (5 bases). Germline V lookup: CDR1 SGDLS, CDR2 YYNGEE. Trimming took 0 bases from V and 5 from J, leaving 11 bases between them. This CDR3 has 14 residues.

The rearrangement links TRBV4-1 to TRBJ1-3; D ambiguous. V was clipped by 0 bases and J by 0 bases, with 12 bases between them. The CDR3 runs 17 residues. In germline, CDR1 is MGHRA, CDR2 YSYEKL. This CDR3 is CASSQDPPLFSGNTIYF. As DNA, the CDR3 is TGCGCCAGCAGCCAAGATCCCCCCCTCTTCTCTGGAAACACCATATATTTT.

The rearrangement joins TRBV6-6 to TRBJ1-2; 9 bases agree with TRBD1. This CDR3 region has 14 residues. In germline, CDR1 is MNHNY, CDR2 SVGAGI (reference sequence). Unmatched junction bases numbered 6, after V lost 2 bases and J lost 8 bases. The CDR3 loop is CASSYGRDRVGYTF. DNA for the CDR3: TGTGCCAGCAGTTACGGTCGGGACAGGGTGGGCTACACCTTC.

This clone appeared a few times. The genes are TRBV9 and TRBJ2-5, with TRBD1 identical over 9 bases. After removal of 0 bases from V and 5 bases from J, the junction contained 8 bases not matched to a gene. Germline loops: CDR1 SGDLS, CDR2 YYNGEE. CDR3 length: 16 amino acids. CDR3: CASSVAPGQGLETQYF. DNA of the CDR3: TGTGCCAGCAGCGTAGCGCCGGGACAGGGTTTGGAGACCCAGTACTTC. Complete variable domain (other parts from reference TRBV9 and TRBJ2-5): DSGVTQTPKHLITATGQRVTLRCSPRSGDLSVYWYQQSLDQGLQFLIQYYNGEERAKGNILERFSAQQFPDLHSELNLSSLELGDSALYFCASSVAPGQGLETQYFGPGTRLLVL.

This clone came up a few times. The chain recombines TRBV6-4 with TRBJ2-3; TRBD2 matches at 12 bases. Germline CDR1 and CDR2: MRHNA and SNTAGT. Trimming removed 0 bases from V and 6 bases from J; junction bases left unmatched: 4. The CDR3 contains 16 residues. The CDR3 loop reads CASSDSLAGGPDTQYF. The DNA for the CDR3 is TGTGCCAGCAGTGACTCGCTAGCGGGAGGGCCGGATACGCAGTATTTT.

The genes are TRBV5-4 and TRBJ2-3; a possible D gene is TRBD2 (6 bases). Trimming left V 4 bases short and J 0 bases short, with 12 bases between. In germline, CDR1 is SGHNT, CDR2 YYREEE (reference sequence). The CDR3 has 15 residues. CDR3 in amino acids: CASSLASESTDTQYF. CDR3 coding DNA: TGTGCCAGCAGCCTGGCTAGCGAAAGCACAGATACGCAGTATTTT.

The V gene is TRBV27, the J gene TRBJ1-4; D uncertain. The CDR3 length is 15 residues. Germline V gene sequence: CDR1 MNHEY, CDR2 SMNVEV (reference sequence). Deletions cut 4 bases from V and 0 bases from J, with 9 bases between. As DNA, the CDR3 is TGTGCCAGCAGTTCCACCTATGCAACTAATGAAAAACTGTTTTTT. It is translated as CASSSTYATNEKLFF. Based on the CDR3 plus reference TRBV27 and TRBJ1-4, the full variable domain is EAQVTQNPRYLITVTGKKLTVTCSQNMNHEYMSWYRQDPGLGLRQIYYSMNVEVTDKGDVPEGYKVSRKEKRNFPLILESPSPNQTSLYFCASSSTYATNEKLFFGSGTQLSVL.

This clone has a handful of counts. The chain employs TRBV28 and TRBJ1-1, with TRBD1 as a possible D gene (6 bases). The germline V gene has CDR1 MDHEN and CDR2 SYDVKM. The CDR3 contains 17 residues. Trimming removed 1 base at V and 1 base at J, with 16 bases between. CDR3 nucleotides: TGTGCCAGCAGTTTATCTTCCCAGGGGCGGACGAACACTGAAGCTTTCTTT. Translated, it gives CASSLSSQGRTNTEAFF.

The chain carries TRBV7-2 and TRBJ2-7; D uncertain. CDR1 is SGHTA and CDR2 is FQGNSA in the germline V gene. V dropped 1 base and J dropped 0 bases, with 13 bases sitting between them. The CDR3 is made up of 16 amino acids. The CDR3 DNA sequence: TGTGCCAGCAGCTTAGGGCCCTCTTGGAGCTCCTACGAGCAGTACGTC. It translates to CASSLGPSWSSYEQYV.

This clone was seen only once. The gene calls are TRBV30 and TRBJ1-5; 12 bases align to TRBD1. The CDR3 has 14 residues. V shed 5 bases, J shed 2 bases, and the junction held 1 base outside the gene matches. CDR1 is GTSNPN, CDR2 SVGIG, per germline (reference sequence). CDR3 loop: CAWGTGGRNQPQHF. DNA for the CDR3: TGTGCCTGGGGGACAGGGGGCCGCAATCAGCCCCAGCATTTT.